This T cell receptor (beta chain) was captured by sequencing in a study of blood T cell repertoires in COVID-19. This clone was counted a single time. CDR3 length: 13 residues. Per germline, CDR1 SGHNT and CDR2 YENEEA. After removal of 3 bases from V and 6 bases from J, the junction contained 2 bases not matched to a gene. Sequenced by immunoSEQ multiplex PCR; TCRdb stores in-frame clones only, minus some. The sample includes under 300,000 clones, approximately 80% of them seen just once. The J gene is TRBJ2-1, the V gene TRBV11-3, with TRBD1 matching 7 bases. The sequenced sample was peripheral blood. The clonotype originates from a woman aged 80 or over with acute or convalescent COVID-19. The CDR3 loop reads CASSLDRLNEQFF. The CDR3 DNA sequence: TGTGCCAGCAGCTTGGACAGGCTCAATGAGCAGTTCTTC.